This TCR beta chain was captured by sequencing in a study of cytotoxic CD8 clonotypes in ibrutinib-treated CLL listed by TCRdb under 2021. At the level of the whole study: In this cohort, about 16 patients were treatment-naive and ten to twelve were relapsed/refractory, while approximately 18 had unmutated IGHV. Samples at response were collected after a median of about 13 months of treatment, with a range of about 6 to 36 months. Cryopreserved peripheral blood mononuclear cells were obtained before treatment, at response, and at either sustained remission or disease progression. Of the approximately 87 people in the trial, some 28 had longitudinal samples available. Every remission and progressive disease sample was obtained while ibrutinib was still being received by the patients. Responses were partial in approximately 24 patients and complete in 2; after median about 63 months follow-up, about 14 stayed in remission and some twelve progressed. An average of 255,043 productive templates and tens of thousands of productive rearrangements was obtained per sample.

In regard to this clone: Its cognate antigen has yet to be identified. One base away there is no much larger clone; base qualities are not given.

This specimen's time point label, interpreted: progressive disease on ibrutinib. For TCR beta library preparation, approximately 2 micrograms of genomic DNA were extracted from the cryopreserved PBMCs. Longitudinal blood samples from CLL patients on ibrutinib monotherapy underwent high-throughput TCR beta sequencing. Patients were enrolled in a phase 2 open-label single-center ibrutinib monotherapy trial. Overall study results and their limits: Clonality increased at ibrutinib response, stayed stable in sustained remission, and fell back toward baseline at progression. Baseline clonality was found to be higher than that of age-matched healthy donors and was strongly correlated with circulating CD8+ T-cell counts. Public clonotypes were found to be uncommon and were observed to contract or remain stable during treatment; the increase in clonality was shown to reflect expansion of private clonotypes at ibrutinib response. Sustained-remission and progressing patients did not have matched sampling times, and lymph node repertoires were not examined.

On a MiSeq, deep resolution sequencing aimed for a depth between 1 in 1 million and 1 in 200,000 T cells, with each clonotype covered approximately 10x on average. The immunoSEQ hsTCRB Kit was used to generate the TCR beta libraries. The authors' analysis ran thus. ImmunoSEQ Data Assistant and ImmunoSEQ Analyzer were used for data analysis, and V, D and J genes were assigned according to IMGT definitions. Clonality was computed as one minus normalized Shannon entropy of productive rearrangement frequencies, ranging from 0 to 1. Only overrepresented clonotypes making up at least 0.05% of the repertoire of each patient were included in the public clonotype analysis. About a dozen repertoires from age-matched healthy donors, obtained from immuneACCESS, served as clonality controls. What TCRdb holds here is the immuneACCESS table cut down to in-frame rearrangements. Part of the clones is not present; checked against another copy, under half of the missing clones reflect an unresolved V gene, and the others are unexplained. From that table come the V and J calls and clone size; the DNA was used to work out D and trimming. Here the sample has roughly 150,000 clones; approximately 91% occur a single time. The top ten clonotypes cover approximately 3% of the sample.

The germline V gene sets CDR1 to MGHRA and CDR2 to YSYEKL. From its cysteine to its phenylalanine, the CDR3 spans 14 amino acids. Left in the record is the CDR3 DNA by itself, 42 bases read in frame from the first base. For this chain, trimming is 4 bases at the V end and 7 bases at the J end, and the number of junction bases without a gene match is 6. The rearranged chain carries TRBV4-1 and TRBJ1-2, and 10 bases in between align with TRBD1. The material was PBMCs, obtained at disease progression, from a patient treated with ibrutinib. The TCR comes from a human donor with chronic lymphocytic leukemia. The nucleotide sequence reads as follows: TGCGCCAGCAGCCTCGGACAGGGGGGAGGTGGCTACACCTTC. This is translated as CASSLGQGGGGYTF.